This T cell receptor (beta chain) was captured in a study of shared clonotypes between healthy human individuals. Overall study context: A couple of women and a few men aged 18 to 49 made up the donors.

On sorted subsets, replicate PCRs used 200 ng DNA, or 27,000 or so T cell genomes. Per the study methods: ImmunoSEQ yielded junction-only sequences lacking quality scores, so filtering differed. The method was immunoSEQ multiplex PCR; TCRdb's version includes in-frame clones alone and lacks a portion of them. That table gives V, J and clone size, and the DNA gave D and trimming. The sample records some 2.3 million clones, just over 90% being singletons. CDR3 length: 14 amino acids. Germline CDR1 and CDR2: SQVTM and ANQGSEA. V dropped 6 bases and J dropped 1; count of bases not matched to a gene: 8. J is TRBJ1-1 and V is TRBV29-1, with 7 bases aligning to TRBD1. Sequencing was done on a sample of naive CD4+ T cells from PBMCs. Subset of the sample: CD45RA+ positively selected. This TCR was sampled from a man between 18 and 29 years old in good health. Some clones in this sample may be carry-over from other donors' samples. CDR3 region: CSVTAWDRNTEAFF. The CDR3 DNA reads as TGCAGCGTGACCGCGTGGGACAGGAACACTGAAGCTTTCTTT.